This T cell receptor beta chain was sequenced during a study of cytomegalovirus exposure and HLA in healthy donors. The PCR made use of 60 Vbeta and 13 Jbeta primers. Assay used: immunoSEQ multiplex PCR; TCRdb lists only in-frame clones, some missing. The data contain fewer than 200,000 clones, more than 65% of them singletons. The CDR3 covers 18 residues. Germline assignment: CDR1 LGHNA and CDR2 YNFKEQ. V lost 5 bases to trimming and J lost 2 bases, with 24 bases between them. This TCR came from a male donor in good health and CMV-seronegative. Sequencing was done on a sample of PBMCs. The chain is built from TRBV4-2 and TRBJ1-2, with D maybe TRBD1 (6 bases). The CDR3 DNA reads TGTGCCAGCAGCAAACTGGAACAGGGCGCCCCTTCCAACTATGGCTACACCTTC. Encoded protein: CASSKLEQGAPSNYGYTF.